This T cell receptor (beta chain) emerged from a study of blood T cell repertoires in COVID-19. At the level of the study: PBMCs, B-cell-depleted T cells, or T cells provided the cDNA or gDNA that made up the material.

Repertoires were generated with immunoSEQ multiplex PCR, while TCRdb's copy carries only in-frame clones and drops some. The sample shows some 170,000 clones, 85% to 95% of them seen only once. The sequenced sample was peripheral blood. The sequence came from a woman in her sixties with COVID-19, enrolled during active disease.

The chain's CDR3 is CASSYSDRVGNTIYF. In DNA form, the CDR3 reads TGTGCCAGCAGTTACTCCGACAGGGTTGGAAACACCATATATTTT. The chain recombines TRBV6-6 with TRBJ1-3, with TRBD1 identical over 7 bases. The junction had 2 bases not matched to a gene; V was cut back by 0 bases and J by 3 bases. The germline gives CDR1 MNHNY, CDR2 SVGAGI (reference sequence). CDR3 length equals 15 residues.